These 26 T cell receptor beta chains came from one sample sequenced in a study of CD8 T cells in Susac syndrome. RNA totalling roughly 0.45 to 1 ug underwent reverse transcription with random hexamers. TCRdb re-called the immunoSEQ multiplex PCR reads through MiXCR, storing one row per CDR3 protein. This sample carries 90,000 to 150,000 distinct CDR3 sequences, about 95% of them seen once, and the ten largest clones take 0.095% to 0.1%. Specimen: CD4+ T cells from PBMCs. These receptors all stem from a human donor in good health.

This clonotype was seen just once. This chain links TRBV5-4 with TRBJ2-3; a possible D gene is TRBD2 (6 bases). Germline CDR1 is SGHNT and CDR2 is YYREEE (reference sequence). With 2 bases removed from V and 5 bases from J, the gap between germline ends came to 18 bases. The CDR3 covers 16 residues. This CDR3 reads CASSFGRGTGLDTQYF. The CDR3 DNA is TGTGCCAGCAGCTTTGGTCGGGGGACTGGGTTAGATACGCAGTATTTT.

CDR3 coding DNA: TGTGCCAGCAGCCAAGCCACCGGCTCCTACAATGAGCAGTTCTTC. Translating gives CASSQATGSYNEQFF. V gene TRBV3-1 combines with J gene TRBJ2-1; D not resolved. CDR1 is LGHDT, CDR2 YNNKEL, per germline (reference sequence). The length of the CDR3 is 15 residues. The V and J ends lost 1 base and 0 bases respectively, with 7 bases between them.

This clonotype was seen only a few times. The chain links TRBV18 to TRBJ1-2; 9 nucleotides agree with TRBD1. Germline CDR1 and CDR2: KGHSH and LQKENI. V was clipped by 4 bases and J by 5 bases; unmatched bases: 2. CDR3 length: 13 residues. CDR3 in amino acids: CASSRTGDYGYTF. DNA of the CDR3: TGTGCCAGCTCACGGACAGGGGATTATGGCTACACCTTC. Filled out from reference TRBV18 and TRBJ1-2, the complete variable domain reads NAGVMQNPRHLVRRRGQEARLRCSPMKGHSHVYWYRQLPEEGLKFMVYLQKENIIDESGMPKERFSAEFPKEGPSILRIQQVVRGDSAAYFCASSRTGDYGYTFGSGTRLTVV.

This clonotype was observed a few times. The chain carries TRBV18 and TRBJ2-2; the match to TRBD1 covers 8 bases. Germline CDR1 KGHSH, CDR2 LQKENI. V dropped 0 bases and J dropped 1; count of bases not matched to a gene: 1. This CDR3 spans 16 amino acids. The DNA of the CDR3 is TGTGCCAGCTCACCACCAACAGGGGGGAACACCGGGGAGCTGTTTTTT. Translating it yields CASSPPTGGNTGELFF.

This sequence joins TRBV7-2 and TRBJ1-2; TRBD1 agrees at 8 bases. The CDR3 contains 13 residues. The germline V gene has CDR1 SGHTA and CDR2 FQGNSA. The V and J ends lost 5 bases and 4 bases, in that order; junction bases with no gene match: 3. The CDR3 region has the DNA TGTGCCAGCAGCCGACAGGGGACCTATGGCTACACCTTC. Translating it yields CASSRQGTYGYTF.

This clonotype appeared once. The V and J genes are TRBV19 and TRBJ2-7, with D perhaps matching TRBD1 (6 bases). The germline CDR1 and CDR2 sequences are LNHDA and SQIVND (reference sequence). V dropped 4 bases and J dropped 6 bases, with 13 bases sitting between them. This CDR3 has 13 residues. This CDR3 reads CASSRDIPFEQYF. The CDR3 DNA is TGTGCCAGTAGTAGGGACATCCCCTTCGAGCAGTACTTC.

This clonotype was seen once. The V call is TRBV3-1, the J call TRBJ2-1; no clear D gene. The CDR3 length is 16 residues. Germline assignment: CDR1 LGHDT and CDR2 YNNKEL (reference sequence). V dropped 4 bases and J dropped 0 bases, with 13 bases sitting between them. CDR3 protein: CASSRRAASSYNEQFF. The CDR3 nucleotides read TGTGCCAGCAGCCGTAGGGCGGCAAGCTCCTACAATGAGCAGTTCTTC.

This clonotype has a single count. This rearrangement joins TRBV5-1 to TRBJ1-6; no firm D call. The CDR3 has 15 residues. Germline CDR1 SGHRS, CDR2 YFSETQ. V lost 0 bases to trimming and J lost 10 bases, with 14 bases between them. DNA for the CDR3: TGCGCCAGCAGCTTGGCCGGCGGGCAGGAGTCACCCCTCCACTTT. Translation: CASSLAGGQESPLHF.

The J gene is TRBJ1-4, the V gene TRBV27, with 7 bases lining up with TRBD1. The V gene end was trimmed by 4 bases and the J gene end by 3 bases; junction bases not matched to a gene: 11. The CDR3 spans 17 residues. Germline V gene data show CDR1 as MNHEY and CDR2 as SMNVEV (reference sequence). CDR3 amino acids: CASSYKRQGGPNEKLFF. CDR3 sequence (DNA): TGTGCCAGCAGTTACAAGAGACAGGGAGGGCCTAATGAAAAACTGTTTTTT.

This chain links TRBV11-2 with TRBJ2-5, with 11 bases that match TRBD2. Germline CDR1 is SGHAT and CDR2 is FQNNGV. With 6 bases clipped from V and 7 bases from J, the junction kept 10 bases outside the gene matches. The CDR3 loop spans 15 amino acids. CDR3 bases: TGTGCCAGCAGTTCCGGGACTAGCGGCATCCGGACCCAGTACTTC. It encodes CASSSGTSGIRTQYF.

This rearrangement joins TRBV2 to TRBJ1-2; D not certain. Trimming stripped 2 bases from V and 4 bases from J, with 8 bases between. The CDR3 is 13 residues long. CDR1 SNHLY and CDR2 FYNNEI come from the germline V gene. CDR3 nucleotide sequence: TGTGCCAGCAGTGAATCTGGTTTCTATGGCTACACCTTC. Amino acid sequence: CASSESGFYGYTF.

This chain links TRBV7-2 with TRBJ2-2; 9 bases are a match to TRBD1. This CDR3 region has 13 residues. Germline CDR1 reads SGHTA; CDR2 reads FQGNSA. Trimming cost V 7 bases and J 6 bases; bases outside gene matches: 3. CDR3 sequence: CASTGQGSGELFF. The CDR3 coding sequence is TGTGCCAGCACCGGACAGGGGTCCGGGGAGCTGTTTTTT.

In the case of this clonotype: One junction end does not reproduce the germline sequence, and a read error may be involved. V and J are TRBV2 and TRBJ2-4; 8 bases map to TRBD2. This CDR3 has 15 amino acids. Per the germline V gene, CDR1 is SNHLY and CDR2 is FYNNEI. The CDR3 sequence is CASLRPLAARNIQYF. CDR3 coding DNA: TGTGCCAGCCTAAGACCACTAGCGGCCAGAAACATTCAGTACTTC.

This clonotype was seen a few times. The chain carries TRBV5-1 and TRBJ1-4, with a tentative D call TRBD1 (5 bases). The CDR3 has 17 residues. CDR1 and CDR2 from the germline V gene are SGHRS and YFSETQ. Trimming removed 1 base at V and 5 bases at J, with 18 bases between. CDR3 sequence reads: CASSLSGTVTLNEKLFF. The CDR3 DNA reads TGCGCCAGCAGCTTGTCCGGGACCGTAACCCTCAATGAAAAACTGTTTTTT. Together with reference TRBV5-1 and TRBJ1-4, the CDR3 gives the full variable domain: KAGVTQTPRYLIKTRGQQVTLSCSPISGHRSVSWYQQTPGQGLQFLFEYFSETQRNKGNFPGRFSGRQFSNSRSEMNVSTLELGDSALYLCASSLSGTVTLNEKLFFGSGTQLSVL.

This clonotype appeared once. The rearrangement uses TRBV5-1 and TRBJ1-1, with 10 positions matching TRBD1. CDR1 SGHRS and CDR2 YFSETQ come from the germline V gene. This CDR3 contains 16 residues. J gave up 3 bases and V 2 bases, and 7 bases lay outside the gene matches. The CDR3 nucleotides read TGCGCCAGCAGCTTCTCGGGACAGGGGAGGGACACTGAAGCTTTCTTT. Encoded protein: CASSFSGQGRDTEAFF. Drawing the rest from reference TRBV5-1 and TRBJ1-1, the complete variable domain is KAGVTQTPRYLIKTRGQQVTLSCSPISGHRSVSWYQQTPGQGLQFLFEYFSETQRNKGNFPGRFSGRQFSNSRSEMNVSTLELGDSALYLCASSFSGQGRDTEAFFGQGTRLTVV.

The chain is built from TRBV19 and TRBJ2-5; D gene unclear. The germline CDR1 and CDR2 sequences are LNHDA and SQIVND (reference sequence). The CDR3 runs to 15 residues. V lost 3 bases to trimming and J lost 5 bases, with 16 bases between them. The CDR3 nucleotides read TGTGCCAGTAGTATTGTGGGGAACAGTGCGGAGACCCAGTACTTC. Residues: CASSIVGNSAETQYF.

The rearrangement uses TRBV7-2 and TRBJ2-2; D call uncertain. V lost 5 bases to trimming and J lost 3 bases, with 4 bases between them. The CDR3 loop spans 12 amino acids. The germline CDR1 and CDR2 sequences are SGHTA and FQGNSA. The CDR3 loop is CASSTHTGELFF. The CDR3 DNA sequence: TGTGCCAGCAGCACACACACCGGGGAGCTGTTTTTT.

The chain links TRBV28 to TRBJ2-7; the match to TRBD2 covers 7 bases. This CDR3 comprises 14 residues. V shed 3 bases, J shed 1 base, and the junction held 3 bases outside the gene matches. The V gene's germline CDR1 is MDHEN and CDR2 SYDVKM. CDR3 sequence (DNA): TGTGCCAGCAGTTTGGGGGGGAAGTCCTACGAGCAGTACTTC. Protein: CASSLGGKSYEQYF.

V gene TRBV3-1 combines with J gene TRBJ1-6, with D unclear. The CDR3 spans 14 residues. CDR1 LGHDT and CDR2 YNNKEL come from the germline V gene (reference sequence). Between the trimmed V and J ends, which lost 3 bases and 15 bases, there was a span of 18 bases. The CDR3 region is CASSHSTEERFLHF. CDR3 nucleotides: TGTGCCAGCAGCCACAGCACCGAGGAGAGGTTCCTCCACTTT.

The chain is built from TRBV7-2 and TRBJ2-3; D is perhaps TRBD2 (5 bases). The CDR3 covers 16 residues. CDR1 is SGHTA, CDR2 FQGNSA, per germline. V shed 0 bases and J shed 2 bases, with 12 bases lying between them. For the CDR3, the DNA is TGTGCCAGCAGCTTAGCTGGCGCCGGGGTCACAGATACGCAGTATTTT. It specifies CASSLAGAGVTDTQYF.

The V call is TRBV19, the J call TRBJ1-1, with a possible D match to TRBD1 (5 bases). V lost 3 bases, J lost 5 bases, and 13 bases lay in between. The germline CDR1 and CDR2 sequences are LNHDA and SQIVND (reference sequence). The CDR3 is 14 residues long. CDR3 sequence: CASSIQGEWTEAFF. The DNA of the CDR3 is TGTGCCAGTAGTATTCAGGGAGAGTGGACTGAAGCTTTCTTT.

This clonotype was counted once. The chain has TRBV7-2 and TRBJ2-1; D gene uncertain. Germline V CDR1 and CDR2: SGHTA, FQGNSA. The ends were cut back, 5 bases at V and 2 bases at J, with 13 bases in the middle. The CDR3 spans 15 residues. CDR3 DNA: TGTGCCAGCAGCCCATTCGTGAGTGCCTACAATGAGCAGTTCTTC. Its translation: CASSPFVSAYNEQFF.

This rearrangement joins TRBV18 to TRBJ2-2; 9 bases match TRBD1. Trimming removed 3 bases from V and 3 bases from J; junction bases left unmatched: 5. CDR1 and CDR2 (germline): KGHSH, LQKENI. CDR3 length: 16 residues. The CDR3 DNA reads TGTGCCAGCTCACCTCAGGGACAGGGTGACACCGGGGAGCTGTTTTTT. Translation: CASSPQGQGDTGELFF.

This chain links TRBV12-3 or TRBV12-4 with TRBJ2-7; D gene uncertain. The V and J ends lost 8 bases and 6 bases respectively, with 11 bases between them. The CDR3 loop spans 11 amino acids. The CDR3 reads CASGDAREQYF. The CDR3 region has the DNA TGTGCCAGCGGGGATGCCCGCGAGCAGTACTTC.

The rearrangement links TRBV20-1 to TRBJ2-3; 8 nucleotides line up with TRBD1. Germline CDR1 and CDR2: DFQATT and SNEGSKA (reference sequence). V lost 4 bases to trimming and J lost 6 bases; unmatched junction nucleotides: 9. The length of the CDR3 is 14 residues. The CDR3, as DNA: TGCAGTGCTATGGGACAGGCCTCAGAGGATACGCAGTATTTT. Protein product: CSAMGQASEDTQYF.

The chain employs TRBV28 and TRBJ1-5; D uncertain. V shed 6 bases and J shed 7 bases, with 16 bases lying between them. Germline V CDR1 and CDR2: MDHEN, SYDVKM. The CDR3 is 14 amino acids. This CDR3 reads CASSHGRAGQPQHF. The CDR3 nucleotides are TGTGCCAGCAGCCACGGGAGGGCTGGGCAGCCCCAGCATTTT.